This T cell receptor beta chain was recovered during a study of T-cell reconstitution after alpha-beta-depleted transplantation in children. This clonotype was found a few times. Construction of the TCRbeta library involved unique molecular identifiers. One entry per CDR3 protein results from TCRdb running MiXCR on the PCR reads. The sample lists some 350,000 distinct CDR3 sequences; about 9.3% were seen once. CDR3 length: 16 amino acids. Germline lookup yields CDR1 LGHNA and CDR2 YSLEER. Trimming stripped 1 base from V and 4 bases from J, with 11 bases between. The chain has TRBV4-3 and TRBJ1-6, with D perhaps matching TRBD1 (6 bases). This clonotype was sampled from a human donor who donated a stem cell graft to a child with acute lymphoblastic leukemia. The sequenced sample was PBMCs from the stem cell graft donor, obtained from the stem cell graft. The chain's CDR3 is CASSQAGGQYNSPLHF. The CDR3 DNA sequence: TGCGCCAGCAGCCAAGCCGGGGGCCAGTATAATTCACCCCTCCACTTT.